The 18 T cell receptor beta chains below were found in one sample sequenced in a study of T cells in Graves' hyperthyroidism and ophthalmopathy. Amplified TCR beta CDR3 regions came from RNA transcripts. The HTBI primer set served for first-round RT-PCR of the TCR CDR3. One entry per CDR3 protein, called by TCRdb with MiXCR from the multiplex PCR reads. The table includes roughly 630,000 distinct CDR3 sequences, approximately 14% detected once. The specimen sequenced was blood. These receptors were obtained from a woman aged 25 to 45 with Graves' hyperthyroidism.

V is TRBV5-1 and J is TRBJ2-7; D perhaps matches TRBD2 (5 bases). In germline, CDR1 is SGHRS, CDR2 YFSETQ. This CDR3 contains 13 residues. Trimming removed 3 bases at V and 2 bases at J, with 9 bases between. The CDR3 bases are TGCGCCAGCAGCTCGACCGGGGCCTACGAGCAGTACTTC. It codes for CASSSTGAYEQYF.

This clonotype was picked up many times. This chain links TRBV3-1 with TRBJ2-1; D might be TRBD2 (5 bases). CDR1 and CDR2 (germline): LGHDT, YNNKEL (reference sequence). V was shortened by 5 bases and J by 9 bases, with 11 bases between the two germline ends. This CDR3 contains 12 residues. The CDR3 here is CASSFTRFEQFF. The CDR3 DNA reads TGTGCCAGCAGCTTCACTAGATTTGAGCAGTTCTTC.

The chain couples TRBV4-1 to TRBJ1-4, with 7 bases lining up with TRBD1. The junction had 9 bases not matched to a gene; V was cut back by 5 bases and J by 0 bases. Per the germline V gene, CDR1 is MGHRA and CDR2 is YSYEKL. CDR3 size: 17 residues. The CDR3 sequence: CASSIGRGTATNEKLFF. The CDR3 DNA reads TGCGCCAGCAGCATAGGAAGGGGGACAGCAACTAATGAAAAACTGTTTTTT.

This clonotype showed up just a few times. J is TRBJ2-1 and V is TRBV19; tentatively, D is TRBD1 (10 bases). V lost 4 bases and J 0 bases, leaving 31 bases between the germline ends. In germline, CDR1 is LNHDA, CDR2 SQIVND (reference sequence). This CDR3 contains 22 residues. CDR3 sequence: CASSTRQGASGLAQSSYNEQFF. DNA for the CDR3: TGTGCCAGTAGTACGCGACAGGGGGCGTCGGGACTAGCCCAGAGCTCCTACAATGAGCAGTTCTTC.

This clonotype was seen many times. The chain couples TRBV3-1 to TRBJ2-7; D possibly matches TRBD1 or TRBD2 (5 bases each). Per germline, CDR1 LGHDT and CDR2 YNNKEL (reference sequence). The CDR3 contains 15 residues. V was pared by 8 bases and J by 0 bases, with 17 bases between. The DNA for the CDR3 is TGTGCCAGCCGGGGTCGTAGAGGGACCTCCTACGAGCAGTACTTC. This gives the protein CASRGRRGTSYEQYF.

In this sample, this clonotype turned up many times. CDR3 nucleotides: TGTGCCAGCAGTTACTCGGACTCCATCGTGGAAGAGACCCAGTACTTC. Protein sequence: CASSYSDSIVEETQYF. V is TRBV6-5 and J is TRBJ2-5; a weak D match, TRBD2 (5 bases). Germline loops: CDR1 MNHEY, CDR2 SVGAGI. This CDR3 spans 16 amino acids. Trimming removed 0 bases at V and 3 bases at J, with 14 bases between.

In its sample, this clonotype was seen a few times. The chain has TRBV19 and TRBJ1-2; 9 bases align to TRBD1. This CDR3 has 15 residues. Germline V lookup: CDR1 LNHDA, CDR2 SQIVND (reference sequence). The V and J ends lost 5 bases and 6 bases, in that order; junction bases with no gene match: 10. The CDR3 reads CASSVRTGEFNGYTF. The DNA for the CDR3 is TGTGCCAGTAGTGTTCGGACAGGGGAGTTTAATGGCTACACCTTC. Using reference TRBV19 and TRBJ1-2 for the parts outside the CDR3, the full variable domain is DGGITQSPKYLFRKEGQNVTLSCEQNLNHDAMYWYRQDPGQGLRLIYYSQIVNDFQKGDIAEGYSVSREKKESFPLTVTSAQKNPTAFYLCASSVRTGEFNGYTFGSGTRLTVV.

J is TRBJ2-7 and V is TRBV2; D remains ambiguous. CDR3 length equals 13 residues. CDR1 is SNHLY and CDR2 is FYNNEI in the germline V gene. Trimming took off 5 bases at V and 3 bases at J, with 11 bases between the two ends. The CDR3 bases are TGTGCCAGCAGTCGGCAGGACCGCTACGAGCAGTACTTC. Protein sequence: CASSRQDRYEQYF.

This clonotype has just a few counts. This chain links TRBV20-1 with TRBJ2-3; D remains ambiguous. Trimming cost V 6 bases and J 1 base, with 17 bases left between them. Germline V CDR1 and CDR2: DFQATT, SNEGSKA (reference sequence). The CDR3 has 15 residues. As DNA, the CDR3 is TGCAGTGCGGTTATGGAAAGTCGGGGCACAGATACGCAGTATTTT. Residues: CSAVMESRGTDTQYF.

The rearrangement uses TRBV20-1 and TRBJ2-3; TRBD2 agrees at 15 bases. V dropped 1 base and J dropped 2; count of bases not matched to a gene: 10. CDR1 is DFQATT and CDR2 is SNEGSKA in the germline V gene (reference sequence). The CDR3 is made up of 19 amino acids. The CDR3 here is CSARGPGLAGGLNTDTQYF. The DNA of the CDR3 is TGCAGTGCTAGAGGTCCGGGACTAGCGGGAGGCCTGAACACAGATACGCAGTATTTT.

With regard to this clonotype: An end of the junction differs from the germline gene, which may be a read error. The J gene is TRBJ2-3, the V gene TRBV5-6; 9 bases align to TRBD1. Looked up from germline, CDR1 is SGHDT and CDR2 is YYEEEE. The CDR3 consists of 14 residues. CDR3 DNA: TGTGCCTCAACCGGGACAGGGAGTCGGGATACGCTGTATTTT. The encoded protein is CASTGTGSRDTLYF.

A few counts support this clonotype. The chain links TRBV9 to TRBJ2-2, with a tentative D call TRBD1 (5 bases). Germline-derived CDR1 and CDR2 are SGDLS and YYNGEE. Trimming cost V 4 bases and J 1 base, with 11 bases left between them. The CDR3 has 15 amino acids. For the CDR3, the DNA is TGTGCCAGCAGCACCCTACAGGAGAACACCGGGGAGCTGTTTTTT. Protein: CASSTLQENTGELFF.

This clonotype has a handful of counts. The V and J genes are TRBV20-1 and TRBJ2-7, with 8 bases aligning to TRBD1. The V gene end was trimmed by 3 bases and the J gene end by 0 bases; junction bases not matched to a gene: 4. Germline lookup yields CDR1 DFQATT and CDR2 SNEGSKA (reference sequence). CDR3 length equals 14 residues. CDR3 nucleotides: TGCAGTGCTAGTGACAGGGGAAACTCCTACGAGCAGTACTTC. Translated: CSASDRGNSYEQYF.

This clonotype was recorded many times. The chain has TRBV5-1 and TRBJ2-1; 7 bases line up with TRBD2. This CDR3 has 15 amino acids. CDR1 and CDR2 from the germline V gene are SGHRS and YFSETQ. The V and J ends lost 6 bases and 2 bases, in that order; junction bases with no gene match: 8. DNA for the CDR3: TGCGCCAGCATCCCAAGCGGGGCCGCCTACAATGAGCAGTTCTTC. As protein: CASIPSGAAYNEQFF.

V is TRBV24-1 and J is TRBJ2-7, with 8 bases that match TRBD1. The CDR3 consists of 15 residues. Germline V gene lookup returns CDR1 KGHDR and CDR2 SFDVKD. Trimming cost V 4 bases and J 2 bases; bases outside gene matches: 6. This CDR3 is CATSEPGQATYEQYF. CDR3 sequence (DNA): TGTGCCACCAGTGAGCCGGGACAGGCTACCTACGAGCAGTACTTC.

This clonotype was picked up a small number of times. This rearrangement joins TRBV11-2 to TRBJ2-7; D is ambiguous. The CDR3 runs 11 residues. The V end lost 4 bases, the J end lost 8 bases, and 9 bases lay between the germline ends. Germline-derived CDR1 and CDR2 are SGHAT and FQNNGV. The DNA for the CDR3 is TGTGCCAGCAGCTCGTCCCCCAAGCAGTACTTC. Protein: CASSSSPKQYF.

The chain recombines TRBV5-1 with TRBJ1-1; no reliable D call. Looked up from germline, CDR1 is SGHRS and CDR2 is YFSETQ. CDR3 length: 13 residues. Trimming cost V 0 bases and J 4 bases, with 7 bases left between them. Written as DNA, the CDR3 is TGCGCCAGCAGCTTGGATACGGCCACTGAAGCTTTCTTT. As protein: CASSLDTATEAFF.

V and J are TRBV12-3 or TRBV12-4 and TRBJ2-1; 12 bases are a match to TRBD2. Trimming cost V 6 bases and J 16 bases; bases outside gene matches: 7. CDR3 length: 12 residues. The CDR3 DNA follows: TGTGCCAGCAGCCGGGGGACTAGCGGGTGCTTCTTC. Translation: CASSRGTSGCFF.